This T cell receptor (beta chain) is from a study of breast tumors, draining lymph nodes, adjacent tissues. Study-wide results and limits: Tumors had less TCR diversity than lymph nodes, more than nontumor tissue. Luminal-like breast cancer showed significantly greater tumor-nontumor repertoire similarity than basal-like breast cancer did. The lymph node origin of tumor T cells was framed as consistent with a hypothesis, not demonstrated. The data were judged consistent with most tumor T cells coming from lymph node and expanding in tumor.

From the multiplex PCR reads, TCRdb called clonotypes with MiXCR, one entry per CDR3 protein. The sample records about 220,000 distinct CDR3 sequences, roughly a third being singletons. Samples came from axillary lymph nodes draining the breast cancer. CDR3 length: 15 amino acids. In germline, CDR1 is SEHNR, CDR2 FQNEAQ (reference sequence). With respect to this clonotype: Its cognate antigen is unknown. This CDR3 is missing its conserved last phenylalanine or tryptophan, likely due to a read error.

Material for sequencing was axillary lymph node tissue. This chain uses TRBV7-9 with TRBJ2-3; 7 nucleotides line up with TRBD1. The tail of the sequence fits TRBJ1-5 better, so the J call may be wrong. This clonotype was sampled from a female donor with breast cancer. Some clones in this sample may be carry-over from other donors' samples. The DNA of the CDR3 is TGTGCCAGCAGCTCTACGACTAGCGGGACAGATACGCAGCATTCT. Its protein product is CASSSTTSGTDTQHS.